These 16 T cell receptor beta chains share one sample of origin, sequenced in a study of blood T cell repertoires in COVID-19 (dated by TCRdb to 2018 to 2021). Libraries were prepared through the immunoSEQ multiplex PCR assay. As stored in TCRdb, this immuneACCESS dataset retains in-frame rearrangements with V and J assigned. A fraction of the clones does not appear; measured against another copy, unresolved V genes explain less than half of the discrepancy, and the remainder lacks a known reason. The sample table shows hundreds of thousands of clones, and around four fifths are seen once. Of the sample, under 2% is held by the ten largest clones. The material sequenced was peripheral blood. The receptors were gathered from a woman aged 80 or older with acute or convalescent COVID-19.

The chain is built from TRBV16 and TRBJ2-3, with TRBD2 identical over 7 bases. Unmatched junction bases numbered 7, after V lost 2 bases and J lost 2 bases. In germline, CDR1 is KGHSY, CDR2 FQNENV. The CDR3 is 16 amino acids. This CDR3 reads CASSQGPGGTTDTQYF. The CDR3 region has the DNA TGTGCCAGCAGCCAAGGGCCGGGGGGAACCACAGATACGCAGTATTTT.

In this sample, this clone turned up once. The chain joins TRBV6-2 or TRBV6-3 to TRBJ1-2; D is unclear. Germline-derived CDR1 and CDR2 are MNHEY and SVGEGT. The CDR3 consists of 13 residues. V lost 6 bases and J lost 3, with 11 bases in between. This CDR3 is CASSSYGDYGYTF. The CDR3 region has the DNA TGTGCCAGCAGCTCGTACGGAGACTATGGCTACACCTTC.

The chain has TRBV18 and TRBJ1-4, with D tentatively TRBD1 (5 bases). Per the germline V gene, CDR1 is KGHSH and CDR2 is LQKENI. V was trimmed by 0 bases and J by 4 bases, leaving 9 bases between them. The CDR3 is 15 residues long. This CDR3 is CASSPPGRGNEKLFF. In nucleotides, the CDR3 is TGTGCCAGCTCACCACCGGGAAGGGGTAATGAAAAACTGTTTTTT.

CDR3 DNA: TGTGCCAGCAGCTTGGTCTCAGATACGCAGTATTTT. Translated: CASSLVSDTQYF. The chain has TRBV5-4 and TRBJ2-3; D ambiguous. V shed 0 bases and J shed 4 bases, with 3 bases lying between them. Germline CDR1 SGHNT, CDR2 YYREEE (reference sequence). The CDR3 has 12 residues.

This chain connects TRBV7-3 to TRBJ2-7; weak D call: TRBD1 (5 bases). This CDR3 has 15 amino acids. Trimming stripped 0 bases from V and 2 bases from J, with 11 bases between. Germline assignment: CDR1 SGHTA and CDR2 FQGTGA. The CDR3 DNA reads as TGTGCCAGCAGCTTAACGCACGGCAGGGCCTACGAGCAGTACTTC. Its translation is CASSLTHGRAYEQYF.

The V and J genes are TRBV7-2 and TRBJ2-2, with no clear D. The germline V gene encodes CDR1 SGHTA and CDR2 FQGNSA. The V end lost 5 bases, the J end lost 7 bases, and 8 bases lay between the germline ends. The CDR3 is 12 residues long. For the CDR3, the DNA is TGTGCCAGCAGCCCTCAGAACGGGGAGCTGTTTTTT. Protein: CASSPQNGELFF.

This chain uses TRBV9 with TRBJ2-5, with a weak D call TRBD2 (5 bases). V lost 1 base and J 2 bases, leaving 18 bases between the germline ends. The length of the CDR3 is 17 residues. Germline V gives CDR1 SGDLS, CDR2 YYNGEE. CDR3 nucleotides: TGTGCCAGCAGCGTAAGGAGTGAAGGCACTAGGCAAGAGACCCAGTACTTC. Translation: CASSVRSEGTRQETQYF.

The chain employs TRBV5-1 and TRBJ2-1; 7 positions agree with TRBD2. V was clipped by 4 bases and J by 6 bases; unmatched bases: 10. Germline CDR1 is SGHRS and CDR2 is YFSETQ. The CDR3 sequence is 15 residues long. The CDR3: CASSLRASGSNEQFF. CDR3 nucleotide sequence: TGCGCCAGCAGCCTACGGGCTAGCGGAAGCAATGAGCAGTTCTTC.

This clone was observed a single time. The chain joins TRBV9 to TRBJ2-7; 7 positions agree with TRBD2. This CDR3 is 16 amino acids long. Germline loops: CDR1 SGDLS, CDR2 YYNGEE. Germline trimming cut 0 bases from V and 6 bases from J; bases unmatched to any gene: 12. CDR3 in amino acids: CASSVGEGPGEAEQYF. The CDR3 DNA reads TGTGCCAGCAGCGTAGGGGAGGGCCCGGGGGAGGCCGAGCAGTACTTC.

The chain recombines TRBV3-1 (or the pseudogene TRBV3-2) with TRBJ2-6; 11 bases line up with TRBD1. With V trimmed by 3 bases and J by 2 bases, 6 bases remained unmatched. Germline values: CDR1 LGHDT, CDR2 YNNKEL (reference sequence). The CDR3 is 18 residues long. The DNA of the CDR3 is TGTGCCAGCAGCCAGGGGACAGGGGGATTTGCTGGGGCCAACGTCCTGACTTTC. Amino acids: CASSQGTGGFAGANVLTF.

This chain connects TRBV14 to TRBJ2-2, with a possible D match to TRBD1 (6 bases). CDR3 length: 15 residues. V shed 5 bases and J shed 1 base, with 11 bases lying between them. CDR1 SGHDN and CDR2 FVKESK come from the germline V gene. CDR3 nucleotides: TGTGCCAGCAGCTTGGACAGCTTGAACACCGGGGAGCTGTTTTTT. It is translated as CASSLDSLNTGELFF.

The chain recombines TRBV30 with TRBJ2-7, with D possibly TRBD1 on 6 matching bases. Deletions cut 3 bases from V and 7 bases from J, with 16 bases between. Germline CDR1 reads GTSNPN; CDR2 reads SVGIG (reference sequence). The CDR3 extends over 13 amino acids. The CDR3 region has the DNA TGTGCCTGGAGCCTTTTCAGGGGCACGGAGCAGTACTTC. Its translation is CAWSLFRGTEQYF.

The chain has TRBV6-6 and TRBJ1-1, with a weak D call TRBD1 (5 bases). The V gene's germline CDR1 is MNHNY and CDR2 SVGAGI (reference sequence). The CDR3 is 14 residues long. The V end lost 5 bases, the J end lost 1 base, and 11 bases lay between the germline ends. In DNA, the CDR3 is TGTGCCAGCAGTAAACGCGACAGGAACACTGAAGCTTTCTTT. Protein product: CASSKRDRNTEAFF.

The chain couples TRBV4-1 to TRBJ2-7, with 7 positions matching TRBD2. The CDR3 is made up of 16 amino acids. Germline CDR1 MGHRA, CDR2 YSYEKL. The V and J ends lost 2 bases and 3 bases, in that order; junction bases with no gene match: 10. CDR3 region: CASSQPLGGSFYEQYF. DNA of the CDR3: TGCGCCAGCAGCCAACCCCTAGGCGGGAGTTTCTACGAGCAGTACTTC.

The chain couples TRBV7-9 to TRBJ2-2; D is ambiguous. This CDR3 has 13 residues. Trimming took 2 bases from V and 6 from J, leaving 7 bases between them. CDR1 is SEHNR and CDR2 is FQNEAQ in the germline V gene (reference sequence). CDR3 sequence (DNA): TGTGCCAGCAGCTTACCCCAGGCCGGGGAGCTGTTTTTT. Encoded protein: CASSLPQAGELFF.

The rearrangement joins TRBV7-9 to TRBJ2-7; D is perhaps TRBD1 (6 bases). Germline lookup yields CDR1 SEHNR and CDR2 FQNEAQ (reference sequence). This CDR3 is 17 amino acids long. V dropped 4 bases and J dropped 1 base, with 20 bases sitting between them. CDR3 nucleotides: TGTGCCAGCAGCTCCACCCCGAGACAGGCCCTATCCTACGAGCAGTACTTC. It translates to CASSSTPRQALSYEQYF.